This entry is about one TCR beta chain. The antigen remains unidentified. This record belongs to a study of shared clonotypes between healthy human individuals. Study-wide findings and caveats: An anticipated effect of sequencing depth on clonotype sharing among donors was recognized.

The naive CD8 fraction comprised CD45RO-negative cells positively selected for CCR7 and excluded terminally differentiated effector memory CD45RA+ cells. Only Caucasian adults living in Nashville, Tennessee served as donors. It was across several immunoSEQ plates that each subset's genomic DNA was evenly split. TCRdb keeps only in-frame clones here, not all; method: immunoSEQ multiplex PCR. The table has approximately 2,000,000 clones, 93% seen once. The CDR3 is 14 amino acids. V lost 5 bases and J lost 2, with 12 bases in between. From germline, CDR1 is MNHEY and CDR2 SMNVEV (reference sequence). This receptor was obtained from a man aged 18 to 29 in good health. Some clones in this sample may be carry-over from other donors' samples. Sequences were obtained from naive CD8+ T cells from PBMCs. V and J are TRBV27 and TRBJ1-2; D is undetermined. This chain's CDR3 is CASSGLPSNYGYTF. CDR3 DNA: TGTGCCAGCAGTGGTCTACCCTCAAACTATGGCTACACCTTC.